A selection of T cell receptor beta chains follows, all from one sample in a study of CD8 T cells in Susac syndrome. Via MiXCR, TCRdb re-called the immunoSEQ multiplex PCR reads, giving one row per CDR3 protein. The sample contains 95,000 to 150,000 distinct CDR3 sequences, over 90% of which appear only once. The sample taken for sequencing was CD8+ T cells from PBMCs. The receptors come from a human donor with Susac syndrome. Both conserved end residues are part of each CDR3. D genes are given only for firm matches. The size of a clone is reported for some rows only, either as once, few or many, or as a class for expanded clones.

j_gene: TRBJ1-3
abundance: .
v_gene: TRBV12-5
d_gene: TRBD1
CDR3nt: TGTGCTAGTGGTGCACCCTCCCTCACAGGGGGCCGTAGCTCTGGAAACACCATATATTTT
CDR3aa: CASGAPSLTGGRSSGNTIYF

j_gene: TRBJ2-5
abundance: .
v_gene: TRBV29-1
d_gene: TRBD1
CDR3nt: TGCAGCGTTGTTGGGACAGGGTCAGCGACCCAGTACTTC
CDR3aa: CSVVGTGSATQYF

j_gene: TRBJ1-1
abundance: once
v_gene: TRBV15
d_gene: .
CDR3nt: TGTGCCACCAGCAGAGGCCCTGAAGCTTTCTTT
CDR3aa: CATSRGPEAFF

j_gene: TRBJ1-1
abundance: .
v_gene: TRBV5-1
d_gene: .
CDR3nt: TGCGCCAGCAGCTTAAGTGGTCAAGCTTTCTTT
CDR3aa: CASSLSGQAFF

j_gene: TRBJ2-5
abundance: .
v_gene: TRBV29-1
d_gene: .
CDR3nt: TGCAGCGTTGAACGGGTCAGGGAACAAGAGACCCAGTACTTC
CDR3aa: CSVERVREQETQYF

j_gene: TRBJ2-5
abundance: .
v_gene: TRBV25-1
d_gene: TRBD2
CDR3nt: TGTGCCAGCAGTGATGCCGGGACTAGGCAGTACTTC
CDR3aa: CASSDAGTRQYF

j_gene: TRBJ2-1
abundance: .
v_gene: TRBV11-2
d_gene: .
CDR3nt: TGTGCCAGCAGGGGGGACGGCTACAATGAGCAGTTCTTC
CDR3aa: CASRGDGYNEQFF

j_gene: TRBJ2-5
abundance: .
v_gene: TRBV12-3/TRBV12-4
d_gene: .
CDR3nt: TGTGCCAGCAGTTTATTGAGCCAGCGGGAGACCCAGTACTTC
CDR3aa: CASSLLSQRETQYF

j_gene: TRBJ2-7
abundance: .
v_gene: TRBV10-3
d_gene: .
CDR3nt: TGTGCCATCAGTGTAAAGGACCGGCCCCCCTACGAGCAGTACTTC
CDR3aa: CAISVKDRPPYEQYF

j_gene: TRBJ1-1
abundance: .
v_gene: TRBV29-1
d_gene: .
CDR3nt: TGCAGCGTTGAAGACAGGGGCGGTGGCACTGAAGCTTTCTTT
CDR3aa: CSVEDRGGGTEAFF

j_gene: TRBJ2-7
abundance: once
v_gene: TRBV27
d_gene: .
CDR3nt: TGTGCCAGCAGTTTGTACTGGAGCTCCTACGAGCAGTACTTC
CDR3aa: CASSLYWSSYEQYF

j_gene: TRBJ1-1
abundance: .
v_gene: TRBV7-9
d_gene: .
CDR3nt: TGTGCCAGCAGCTTAGCAGTGAGGGCCACTGAAGCTTTCTTT
CDR3aa: CASSLAVRATEAFF

j_gene: TRBJ1-3
abundance: .
v_gene: TRBV20-1
d_gene: .
CDR3nt: TGCAGTGCCACGGCAGGGGTTCTTTCTGGAAACACCATATATTTT
CDR3aa: CSATAGVLSGNTIYF

j_gene: TRBJ2-7
abundance: .
v_gene: TRBV27
d_gene: .
CDR3nt: TGTGCCAGCAGTCCCCTGGGGCCGGCGCAGTACTTC
CDR3aa: CASSPLGPAQYF

j_gene: TRBJ2-1
abundance: .
v_gene: TRBV7-8
d_gene: TRBD2
CDR3nt: TGTGCCAGCAGCCGAGCAGCGGGGGGTCACAATGAGCAGTTCTTC
CDR3aa: CASSRAAGGHNEQFF

j_gene: TRBJ2-7
abundance: .
v_gene: TRBV10-3
d_gene: .
CDR3nt: TGTGCCAACGGGGACTCCTACGAGCAGTACTTC
CDR3aa: CANGDSYEQYF

j_gene: TRBJ2-2
abundance: few
v_gene: TRBV4-2
d_gene: .
CDR3nt: TGTGCCAGCAGCCAAGGTTTCACCGGGGAGCTGTTTTTT
CDR3aa: CASSQGFTGELFF

j_gene: TRBJ2-2
abundance: .
v_gene: TRBV29-1
d_gene: TRBD1
CDR3nt: TGCAGCGTTGTGACAGGGGAGAGGGGGGAGCTGTTTTTT
CDR3aa: CSVVTGERGELFF

j_gene: TRBJ1-2
abundance: .
v_gene: TRBV10-3
d_gene: .
CDR3nt: TGTGCCATCAGTGAGTCTGGCTATGGCTACACCTTC
CDR3aa: CAISESGYGYTF

j_gene: TRBJ2-3
abundance: .
v_gene: TRBV7-8
d_gene: TRBD2
CDR3nt: TGTGCCAGCAGCTTAGCCTCTAGCGGGGGGGCTTTGGGGTATTTT
CDR3aa: CASSLASSGGALGYF

j_gene: TRBJ2-7
abundance: once
v_gene: TRBV7-6
d_gene: TRBD1
CDR3nt: TGTGCCAGCAGCTTATTTACAGGGGACCTCTTCTACGAGCAGTACTTC
CDR3aa: CASSLFTGDLFYEQYF

j_gene: TRBJ2-1
abundance: .
v_gene: TRBV20-1
d_gene: .
CDR3nt: TGCAGTGCTTCCAGAATCAATGAGCAGTTCTTC
CDR3aa: CSASRINEQFF